Below are 5 T cell receptor beta chains sequenced from a single sample in a study of T cells in Graves' hyperthyroidism and ophthalmopathy. RNA transcripts gave rise to amplified TCR beta CDR3 regions. When the TCR CDR3 underwent first-round RT-PCR, the HTBI primer set was used. TCRdb called the multiplex PCR reads again in MiXCR, with one record for every CDR3 protein. The sample lists about 660,000 distinct CDR3 sequences, about 45% occurring once. Sequencing input: peripheral blood or thyroid tissue (not recorded which). Receptor source: an adult man with Graves' disease, either hyperthyroidism or ophthalmopathy (not recorded which).

V gene TRBV19 combines with J gene TRBJ1-4; 7 positions match TRBD1. The V gene end was trimmed by 4 bases and the J gene end by 2 bases; junction bases not matched to a gene: 4. Germline CDR1 LNHDA, CDR2 SQIVND (reference sequence). This CDR3 has 15 residues. The CDR3, as DNA: TGTGCCAGTAGTACCGAGGGGGCGACTAATGAAAAACTGTTTTTT. This sequence encodes CASSTEGATNEKLFF.

This rearrangement joins TRBV20-1 to TRBJ1-4; no clear D. The CDR3 extends over 15 amino acids. The ends were cut back, 0 bases at V and 8 bases at J, with 16 bases in the middle. CDR1 DFQATT and CDR2 SNEGSKA come from the germline V gene (reference sequence). Here the CDR3 DNA reads TGCAGTGCTAGAGATTTTCGGGGTGAATCCGAAAAACTGTTTTTT. Encoded protein: CSARDFRGESEKLFF.

This clonotype was seen a handful of times. The genes are TRBV7-9 and TRBJ2-7; tentative D call: TRBD1 (5 bases). Germline V gives CDR1 SEHNR, CDR2 FQNEAQ (reference sequence). Trimming removed 6 bases at V and 6 bases at J, with 15 bases between. The CDR3 runs 13 residues. The CDR3 is CASSWQGRSEQYF. Here the CDR3 DNA reads TGTGCCAGCAGTTGGCAGGGAAGAAGCGAGCAGTACTTC.

As regards this clonotype: Being one base from a much bigger clone, this may be a read error. The V call is TRBV12-3 or TRBV12-4, the J call TRBJ1-4; D uncertain. The germline V and J ends were trimmed by 6 bases and 3 bases, with 2 bases remaining between them. This CDR3 has 11 amino acids. Here the CDR3 DNA reads TGTGCCAGCAGGGCTAATGAAAAACTGTTTTTT. This encodes CASRANEKLFF.

The chain employs TRBV9 and TRBJ2-3; 10 nucleotides align to TRBD2. CDR3 size: 15 residues. Trimming cost V 2 bases and J 6 bases; bases outside gene matches: 6. Per the germline V gene, CDR1 is SGDLS and CDR2 is YYNGEE. Written as DNA, the CDR3 is TGTGCCAGCAGCGTCAGCGAGCGGGGGGGTGATACGCAGTATTTT. Translating gives CASSVSERGGDTQYF. Based on the CDR3 plus reference TRBV9 and TRBJ2-3, the full variable domain is DSGVTQTPKHLITATGQRVTLRCSPRSGDLSVYWYQQSLDQGLQFLIQYYNGEERAKGNILERFSAQQFPDLHSELNLSSLELGDSALYFCASSVSERGGDTQYFGPGTRLTVL.